Below are 21 T cell receptor beta chains sequenced from a single sample in a study of T cell responses to AZD1222 COVID-19 vaccine. This table comes from immunoSEQ multiplex PCR, and its TCRdb copy is limited to in-frame clones, with some not included. Of about 27,000 clones in the sample, approximately 92% were seen once. This specimen was peripheral blood, taken 28 days after the second AZD1222 dose. The receptors here all came from an adult who received the AZD1222 COVID-19 vaccine.

The V and J genes are TRBV6-5 and TRBJ1-1, with D possibly matching TRBD1 (5 bases). The V and J ends lost 5 bases and 2 bases respectively, with 12 bases between them. The CDR3 extends over 14 amino acids. Per germline, CDR1 MNHEY and CDR2 SVGAGI. CDR3 in amino acids: CASSPSDSNTEAFF. CDR3 in DNA: TGTGCCAGCAGTCCATCCGACAGTAACACTGAAGCTTTCTTT.

The chain joins TRBV2 to TRBJ1-3; 7 bases line up with TRBD1. The germline V gene has CDR1 SNHLY and CDR2 FYNNEI. The CDR3 runs to 14 residues. The junction had 4 bases not matched to a gene; V was cut back by 5 bases and J by 3 bases. CDR3: CASSSTGFGNTIYF. The CDR3 DNA follows: TGTGCCAGCAGTTCGACAGGGTTTGGAAACACCATATATTTT.

The chain employs TRBV18 and TRBJ2-1; the D gene is possibly TRBD2 (6 bases). CDR1 is KGHSH and CDR2 is LQKENI in the germline V gene. The CDR3 has 16 residues. V gave up 8 bases and J gave up 7 bases, with 24 bases separating them. DNA of the CDR3: TGTGCCAGCGGCCCTGGGGGGTCAGAAGGATCGAATGAGCAGTTCTTC. Translating it yields CASGPGGSEGSNEQFF. The full variable domain, rest sourced from reference TRBV18 and TRBJ2-1, is NAGVMQNPRHLVRRRGQEARLRCSPMKGHSHVYWYRQLPEEGLKFMVYLQKENIIDESGMPKERFSAEFPKEGPSILRIQQVVRGDSAAYFCASGPGGSEGSNEQFFGPGTRLTVL.

In this sample, this clone turned up once. The rearrangement uses TRBV3-1 (or the pseudogene TRBV3-2) and TRBJ2-1, with TRBD2 identical over 7 bases. J lost 1 base, V lost 1 base, and 4 bases had no gene match. The CDR3 contains 16 residues. Germline CDR1 reads LGHDT; CDR2 reads YNNKEL (reference sequence). In nucleotides, the CDR3 is TGTGCCAGCAGCCAAGTAAGCGGGAATTCCTACAATGAGCAGTTCTTC. This codes for CASSQVSGNSYNEQFF.

This chain connects TRBV28 to TRBJ1-2; D unresolved. V gave up 6 bases and J gave up 2 bases, with 16 bases separating them. The CDR3 contains 15 residues. Germline V gene lookup returns CDR1 MDHEN and CDR2 SYDVKM. The CDR3 region is CASRAPDGQNYGYTF. The CDR3 region has the DNA TGTGCCAGCAGGGCGCCCGACGGGCAGAACTATGGCTACACCTTC.

The V and J genes are TRBV10-3 and TRBJ2-5, with D maybe TRBD2 (6 bases). CDR1 is ENHRY and CDR2 is SYGVKD in the germline V gene. The CDR3 runs 11 residues. The V end was cut by 10 bases, the J end by 5 bases, with 11 bases between. This CDR3 is CATAGGETQYF. As DNA, the CDR3 is TGTGCCACCGCTGGGGGGGAGACCCAGTACTTC.

The genes are TRBV5-1 and TRBJ2-1; possible D gene TRBD2, 6 bases. The germline V gene has CDR1 SGHRS and CDR2 YFSETQ. The CDR3 consists of 15 residues. With 3 bases removed from V and 9 bases from J, the gap between germline ends came to 19 bases. CDR3 sequence: CASSSATSQGGEQFF. For the CDR3, the DNA is TGCGCCAGCAGCTCCGCGACTAGTCAGGGCGGTGAGCAGTTCTTC.

The chain joins TRBV7-2 to TRBJ1-1; TRBD1 matches 7 bases. This CDR3 has 12 residues. Germline CDR1 is SGHTA and CDR2 is FQGNSA. V lost 1 base, J lost 10 bases, and 3 bases stayed unmatched. The CDR3 region is CASSLDKGAAFF. The DNA of the CDR3 is TGTGCCAGCAGCTTAGACAAGGGGGCAGCTTTCTTT.

The rearrangement uses TRBV23-1 and TRBJ2-7, with 11 positions matching TRBD2. TRBV23-1 is an open reading frame whose function is uncertain. This CDR3 comprises 16 residues. V shed 2 bases, J shed 2 bases, and the junction held 5 bases outside the gene matches. The CDR3 region is CASSQGLAGGAYEQYF. CDR3 DNA: TGCGCCAGCAGTCAAGGGCTAGCGGGAGGAGCCTACGAGCAGTACTTC.

The V gene is TRBV5-1, the J gene TRBJ1-1, with D perhaps TRBD1 (5 bases). Germline CDR1 is SGHRS and CDR2 is YFSETQ. This CDR3 comprises 18 residues. Trimming pared 0 bases from V and 5 bases from J, leaving 23 bases between. The CDR3 protein is CASSLDLAPGYYETEAFF. CDR3 coding DNA: TGCGCCAGCAGCTTGGATTTGGCGCCAGGGTATTATGAGACTGAAGCTTTCTTT.

The chain combines TRBV5-4 with TRBJ1-2; D may be TRBD1 (6 bases). V was clipped by 0 bases and J by 5 bases, with 14 bases between them. CDR3 size: 15 residues. The germline V gene encodes CDR1 SGHNT and CDR2 YYREEE (reference sequence). The CDR3 region is CASSLDRVSTYGYTF. The CDR3 DNA sequence: TGTGCCAGCAGCTTGGACAGGGTCTCTACGTATGGCTACACCTTC.

This sequence joins TRBV18 and TRBJ1-4; the D is unclear. Germline V CDR1 and CDR2: KGHSH, LQKENI. The CDR3 loop spans 14 amino acids. V lost 2 bases, J lost 5 bases, and 9 bases lay in between. The CDR3 coding sequence is TGTGCCAGCTCACCAGTCGCGACGAATGAAAAACTGTTTTTT. Amino acid sequence: CASSPVATNEKLFF.

The gene calls are TRBV7-2 and TRBJ1-2; 7 positions match TRBD1. The germline gives CDR1 SGHTA, CDR2 FQGNSA. The CDR3 sequence is 13 residues long. Trimming took 5 bases from V and 7 from J; bases not matched to a gene: 7. In nucleotides, the CDR3 is TGTGCCAGCAGCCTAGACAGGGATGCTGGCTACACCTTC. Amino acids: CASSLDRDAGYTF.

The chain uses TRBV15 and TRBJ1-1; D is perhaps TRBD1 (6 bases). Germline V gene sequence: CDR1 LNHNV, CDR2 YYDKDF (reference sequence). V gave up 3 bases and J gave up 1 base, with 9 bases separating them. This CDR3 comprises 14 residues. The CDR3 loop reads CATSSRGGNTEAFF. DNA for the CDR3: TGTGCCACCAGCAGTCGAGGGGGGAACACTGAAGCTTTCTTT. The full variable domain, with the rest looked up from reference TRBV15 and TRBJ1-1, is DAMVIQNPRYQVTQFGKPVTLSCSQTLNHNVMYWYQQKSSQAPKLLFHYYDKDFNNEADTPDNFQSRRPNTSFCFLDIRSPGLGDTAMYLCATSSRGGNTEAFFGQGTRLTVV.

The V call is TRBV3-1 (or the pseudogene TRBV3-2), the J call TRBJ2-7; 9 nucleotides agree with TRBD1. The V gene's germline CDR1 is LGHDT and CDR2 YNNKEL (reference sequence). The V gene end was trimmed by 0 bases and the J gene end by 3 bases; junction bases not matched to a gene: 6. CDR3 size: 16 residues. The CDR3 reads CASSQDPTGQGYEQYF. Written as DNA, the CDR3 is TGTGCCAGCAGCCAAGACCCCACGGGACAGGGCTACGAGCAGTACTTC.

V usage is TRBV4-2 and J usage is TRBJ2-7, with D unresolved. V gave up 1 base and J gave up 1 base, with 8 bases separating them. CDR3 size: 14 residues. Germline values: CDR1 LGHNA, CDR2 YNFKEQ. The CDR3 here is CASSQGGQSYEQYF. DNA of the CDR3: TGTGCCAGCAGCCAAGGTGGGCAGTCCTACGAGCAGTACTTC.

The V gene is TRBV15, the J gene TRBJ2-2; D gene ambiguous. Trimming took off 1 base at V and 4 bases at J, with 10 bases between the two ends. The CDR3 has 15 amino acids. CDR1 and CDR2 (germline): LNHNV, YYDKDF (reference sequence). The CDR3 sequence is CATSRAQVTTGELFF. The CDR3 DNA reads TGTGCCACCAGCAGAGCCCAGGTAACCACCGGGGAGCTGTTTTTT. Using reference TRBV15 and TRBJ2-2 for the parts outside the CDR3, the full variable domain is DAMVIQNPRYQVTQFGKPVTLSCSQTLNHNVMYWYQQKSSQAPKLLFHYYDKDFNNEADTPDNFQSRRPNTSFCFLDIRSPGLGDTAMYLCATSRAQVTTGELFFGEGSRLTVL.

The chain couples TRBV19 to TRBJ1-2; perhaps TRBD1 as D (5 bases). The CDR3 covers 14 residues. Deletions cut 6 bases from V and 2 bases from J, with 13 bases between. The germline V gene has CDR1 LNHDA and CDR2 SQIVND (reference sequence). The CDR3 DNA follows: TGTGCCAGTAGCCAGGGAGGGAAAAACTATGGCTACACCTTC. As protein: CASSQGGKNYGYTF.

The V and J genes are TRBV9 and TRBJ2-1; D ambiguous. The CDR3 totals 14 residues. Per the germline V gene, CDR1 is SGDLS and CDR2 is YYNGEE. V lost 0 bases, J lost 3 bases, and 7 bases lay in between. The CDR3 is CASSVVADYNEQFF. CDR3 in DNA: TGTGCCAGCAGCGTAGTGGCAGACTACAATGAGCAGTTCTTC. The whole variable domain, remainder taken from reference TRBV9 and TRBJ2-1, is DSGVTQTPKHLITATGQRVTLRCSPRSGDLSVYWYQQSLDQGLQFLIQYYNGEERAKGNILERFSAQQFPDLHSELNLSSLELGDSALYFCASSVVADYNEQFFGPGTRLTVL.

The chain combines TRBV10-3 with TRBJ1-1; the D gene is possibly TRBD1 (5 bases). The CDR3 extends over 15 amino acids. Germline-derived CDR1 and CDR2 are ENHRY and SYGVKD. Trimming stripped 1 base from V and 5 bases from J, with 14 bases between. DNA for the CDR3: TGTGCCATCAGTGAGTACCAGCAGGGACGAACTGAAGCTTTCTTT. As protein: CAISEYQQGRTEAFF.

The chain joins TRBV7-9 to TRBJ1-3; perhaps TRBD1 as D (6 bases). Trimming left V 5 bases short and J 0 bases short, with 17 bases between. The CDR3 is made up of 17 amino acids. Germline assignment: CDR1 SEHNR and CDR2 FQNEAQ (reference sequence). Here the CDR3 reads CASSPPTTGNSGNTIYF. CDR3 in DNA: TGTGCCAGCAGCCCGCCGACCACAGGGAACTCTGGAAACACCATATATTTT. The full variable domain, its missing parts supplied by reference TRBV7-9 and TRBJ1-3, is DTGVSQNPRHKITKRGQNVTFRCDPISEHNRLYWYRQTLGQGPEFLTYFQNEAQLEKSRLLSDRFSAERPKGSFSTLEIQRTEQGDSAMYLCASSPPTTGNSGNTIYFGEGSWLTVV.